These 4 T cell receptor beta chains originate from one sample sequenced in a study of identical twins. TCRdb redid the calling of the 5' RACE reads with MiXCR, one entry per CDR3 protein. The data contain 250,000 or so distinct CDR3 sequences, 6% to 8.5% of them singletons. These data were likewise used in another study, on yellow fever vaccine responses in identical twins.

Sequencing was done on a sample of CD8+ T cells sorted from blood. Source of these receptors: a woman younger than 35 in good health.

The chain joins TRBV12-3 or TRBV12-4 to TRBJ1-1; possibly TRBD1 for D (5 bases). This CDR3 spans 14 amino acids. V shed 3 bases and J shed 4 bases, with 12 bases lying between them. The CDR3 DNA sequence: TGTGCCAGCAGTTTGGCAGGGTTTTTCACTGAAGCTTTCTTT. Encoded protein: CASSLAGFFTEAFF.

This clonotype was seen only a few times. The chain recombines TRBV3-1 with TRBJ2-5, with unresolved D. Trimming removed 1 base at V and 4 bases at J, with 10 bases between. Germline V gene lookup returns CDR1 LGHDT and CDR2 YNNKEL (reference sequence). The CDR3 covers 14 residues. In DNA, the CDR3 is TGTGCCAGCAGCCAAGTTACCTTCCCAGAGACCCAGTACTTC. It is translated as CASSQVTFPETQYF.

The chain has TRBV21-1 and TRBJ2-1; TRBD2 reflects the table's D call only, with no check against the DNA. TRBV21-1 is a recognized pseudogene. There are 18 residues in the CDR3. CDR3 bases: TGTGCCAGCAGCAAAGGTAGGAGCGGGAGGCGGCCTAACAATGAGCAGTTCTTC. This gives the protein CASSKGRSGRRPNNEQFF.

This clonotype was recorded many times. This chain connects TRBV3-1 to TRBJ2-7; TRBD2 matches at 9 bases. Germline CDR1 and CDR2: LGHDT and YNNKEL (reference sequence). This CDR3 is 18 amino acids long. With V trimmed by 6 bases and J by 2 bases, 17 bases remained unmatched. CDR3 coding DNA: TGTGCCAGCAGTCCTAGACTAGCGGAAAATTCAAGGCCCTACGAGCAGTACTTC. Its protein product is CASSPRLAENSRPYEQYF.